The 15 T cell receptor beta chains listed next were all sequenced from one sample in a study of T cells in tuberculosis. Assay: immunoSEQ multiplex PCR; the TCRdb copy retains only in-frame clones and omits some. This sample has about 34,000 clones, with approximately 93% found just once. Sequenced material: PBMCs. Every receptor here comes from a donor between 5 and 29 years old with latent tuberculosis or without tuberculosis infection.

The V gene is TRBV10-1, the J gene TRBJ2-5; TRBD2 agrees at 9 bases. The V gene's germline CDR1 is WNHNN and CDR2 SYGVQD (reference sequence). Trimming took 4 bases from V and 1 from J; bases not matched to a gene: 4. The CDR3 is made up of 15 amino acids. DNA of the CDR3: TGCGCCAGCAGTGGTAGCGGGAGCCCCCAAGAGACCCAGTACTTC. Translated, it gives CASSGSGSPQETQYF.

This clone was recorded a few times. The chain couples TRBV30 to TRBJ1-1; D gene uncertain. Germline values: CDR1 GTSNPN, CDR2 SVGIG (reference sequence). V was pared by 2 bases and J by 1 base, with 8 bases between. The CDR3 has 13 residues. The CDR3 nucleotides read TGTGCCTGGAGTTTGGAGAGGAACACTGAAGCTTTCTTT. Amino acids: CAWSLERNTEAFF.

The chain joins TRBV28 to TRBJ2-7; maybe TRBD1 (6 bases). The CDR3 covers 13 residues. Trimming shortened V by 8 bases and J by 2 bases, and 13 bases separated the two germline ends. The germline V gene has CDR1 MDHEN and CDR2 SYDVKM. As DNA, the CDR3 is TGTGCCAGCGAACAGGACAGCCCCTACGAGCAGTACTTC. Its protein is CASEQDSPYEQYF.

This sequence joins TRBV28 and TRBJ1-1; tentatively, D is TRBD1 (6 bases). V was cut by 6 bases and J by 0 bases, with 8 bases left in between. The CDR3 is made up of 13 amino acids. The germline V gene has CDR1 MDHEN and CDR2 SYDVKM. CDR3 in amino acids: CASRGHMNTEAFF. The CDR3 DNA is TGTGCCAGCAGGGGACACATGAACACTGAAGCTTTCTTT.

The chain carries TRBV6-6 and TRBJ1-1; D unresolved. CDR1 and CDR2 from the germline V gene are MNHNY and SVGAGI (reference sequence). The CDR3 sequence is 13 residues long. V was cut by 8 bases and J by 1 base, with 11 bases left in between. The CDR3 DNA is TGTGCCAGCGGAACCCAGGCGAACACTGAAGCTTTCTTT. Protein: CASGTQANTEAFF.

In DNA form, the CDR3 reads TGTGCCAGCAGGACAGATAATGAGCAGTTCTTC. Residues: CASRTDNEQFF. The V call is TRBV6-6, the J call TRBJ2-1, with a weak D call TRBD1 (5 bases). This CDR3 has 11 amino acids. Trimming removed 6 bases from V and 7 bases from J, with 7 bases in between. Germline V gene data show CDR1 as MNHNY and CDR2 as SVGAGI (reference sequence).

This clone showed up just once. CDR3 sequence: CASTTGVTGELFF. The CDR3, as DNA: TGTGCCAGCACCACAGGGGTAACCGGGGAGCTGTTTTTT. The chain joins TRBV9 to TRBJ2-2; 7 positions match TRBD1. V lost 6 bases and J lost 5; bases outside the gene matches: 4. The germline V gene encodes CDR1 SGDLS and CDR2 YYNGEE. CDR3 length: 13 residues.

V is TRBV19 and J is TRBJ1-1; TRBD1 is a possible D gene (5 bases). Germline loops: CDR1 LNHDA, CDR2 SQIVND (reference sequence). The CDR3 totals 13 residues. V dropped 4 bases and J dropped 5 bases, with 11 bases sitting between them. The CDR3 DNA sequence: TGTGCCAGTAGTACGGGCGGGGGAACTGAAGCTTTCTTT. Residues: CASSTGGGTEAFF.

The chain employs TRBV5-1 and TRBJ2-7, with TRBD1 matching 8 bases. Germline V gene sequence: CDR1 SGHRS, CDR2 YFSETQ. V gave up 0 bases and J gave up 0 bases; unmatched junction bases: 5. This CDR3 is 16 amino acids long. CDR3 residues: CASSLALTGDSYEQYF. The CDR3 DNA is TGCGCCAGCAGCTTGGCGCTGACAGGGGACTCCTACGAGCAGTACTTC.

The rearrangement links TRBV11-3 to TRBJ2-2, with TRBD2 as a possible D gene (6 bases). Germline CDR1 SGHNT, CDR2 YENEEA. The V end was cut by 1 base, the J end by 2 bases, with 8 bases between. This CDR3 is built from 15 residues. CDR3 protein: CASSLVRGNTGELFF. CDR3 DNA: TGTGCCAGCAGCTTAGTGCGGGGAAACACCGGGGAGCTGTTTTTT.

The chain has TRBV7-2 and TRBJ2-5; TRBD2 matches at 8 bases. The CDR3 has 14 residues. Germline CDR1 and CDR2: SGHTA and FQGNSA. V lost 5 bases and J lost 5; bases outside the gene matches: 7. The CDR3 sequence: CASSPREAGETQYF. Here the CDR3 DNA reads TGTGCCAGCAGCCCGCGGGAGGCCGGGGAGACCCAGTACTTC.

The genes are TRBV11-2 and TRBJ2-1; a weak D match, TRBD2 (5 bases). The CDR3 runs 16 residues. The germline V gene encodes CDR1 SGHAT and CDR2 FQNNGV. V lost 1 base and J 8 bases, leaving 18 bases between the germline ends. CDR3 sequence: CASSLVVTRGMDEQFF. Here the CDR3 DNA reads TGTGCCAGCAGCTTAGTGGTGACCCGAGGGATGGATGAGCAGTTCTTC. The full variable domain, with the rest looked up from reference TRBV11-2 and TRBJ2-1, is EAGVAQSPRYKIIEKRQSVAFWCNPISGHATLYWYQQILGQGPKLLIQFQNNGVVDDSQLPKDRFSAERLKGVDSTLKIQPAKLEDSAVYLCASSLVVTRGMDEQFFGPGTRLTVL.

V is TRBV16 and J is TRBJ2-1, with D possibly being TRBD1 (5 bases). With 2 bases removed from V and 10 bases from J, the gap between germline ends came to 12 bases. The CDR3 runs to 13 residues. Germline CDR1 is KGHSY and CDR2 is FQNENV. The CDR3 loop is CASSQGRAQEQFF. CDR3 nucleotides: TGTGCCAGCAGCCAAGGCAGGGCACAAGAGCAGTTCTTC.

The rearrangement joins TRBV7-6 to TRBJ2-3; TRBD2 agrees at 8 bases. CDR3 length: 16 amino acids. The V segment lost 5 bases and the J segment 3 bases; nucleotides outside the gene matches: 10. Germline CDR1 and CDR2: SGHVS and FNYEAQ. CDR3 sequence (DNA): TGTGCCAGCAGCCCCGCGGGGGGTGGTTGGACAGATACGCAGTATTTT. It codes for CASSPAGGGWTDTQYF.

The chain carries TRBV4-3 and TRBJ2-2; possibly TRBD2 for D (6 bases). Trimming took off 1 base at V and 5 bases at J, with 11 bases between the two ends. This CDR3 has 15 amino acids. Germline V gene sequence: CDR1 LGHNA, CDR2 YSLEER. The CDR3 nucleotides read TGCGCCAGCAGCCAAGGTGGCGGAGGGACCGGGGAGCTGTTTTTT. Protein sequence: CASSQGGGGTGELFF.